This T cell receptor (beta chain) is from a study of T cell responses to AZD1222 COVID-19 vaccine. Study-wide points: The reported proportion of spike-specific TCRs targeting unmutated variant regions was nearly half. Vaccine-associated CD4 TCRs spanned spike, dominant at 160-218 and 743-854. The repertoires were collected only after the peak T cell response. Once two AZD1222 doses were given, Spike-specific TCR breadth and depth went up.

The CDR3 loop spans 14 amino acids. Germline lookup yields CDR1 SNHLY and CDR2 FYNNEI. In regard to this clone: Its antigen remains unknown. The junction differs from germline at one of its ends, possibly a read error.

The table came from immunoSEQ multiplex PCR; TCRdb's copy has only in-frame clones and leaves some out. The sample includes about 180,000 clones, around 88% of them seen just once. This TCR was sampled from an adult in good health. The chain links TRBV2 to TRBJ1-2, with TRBD1 identical over 7 bases. The material sequenced was peripheral blood, taken on day 0 of AZD1222 vaccination. The CDR3 DNA reads TGTGCCAGCAGCGAAGGGGGCGCGGGCTATGGCTACACCTTC. Translating it yields CASSEGGAGYGYTF.